The entry below describes one TCR beta chain. What it binds is not known. Naive-designated CD8 cells lacked CD45RO, were positively enriched for CCR7, and omitted terminally differentiated effector memory CD45RA+ cells. Germline V gene data show CDR1 as SGDLS and CDR2 as YYNGEE. This CDR3 contains 18 residues. V was clipped by 5 bases and J by 0 bases, with 21 bases between them. This entry belongs to a study of shared clonotypes between healthy human individuals. Genomic DNA of every subset was divided equally among multiple immunoSEQ plates. TCRdb's copy holds only in-frame clones and misses some; the assay was immunoSEQ multiplex PCR. The repertoire holds millions of clones, with approximately 94% as singletons. Study-level points and caveats: A generally larger estimated richness was seen in naive subsets than in memory subsets. Around 5.3% of naive CD4 clonotypes were shared across several donors.

This chain connects TRBV9 to TRBJ1-3; TRBD1 might be the D (6 bases). The sample was naive CD8+ T cells from PBMCs. This TCR was recovered from a man younger than 35 in good health. Some clones in this sample may be carry-over from other donors' samples. CDR3 loop: CASSSNRDPTDSGNTIYF. DNA for the CDR3: TGTGCCAGCAGTTCGAACAGGGATCCGACCGACTCTGGAAACACCATATATTTT.